Following are 20 T cell receptor beta chains from one sample sequenced in a study of blood T cell repertoires in COVID-19. The repertoire was sequenced with immunoSEQ multiplex PCR; TCRdb's copy has only in-frame clones and lacks some. This table holds 50,000 to 80,000 clones, around 80% found once. The sequenced sample consisted of peripheral blood. The receptors derive from a woman in her sixties with acute or convalescent COVID-19.

The J gene is TRBJ2-6, the V gene TRBV5-1; D is uncertain. The CDR3 has 15 amino acids. The V gene's germline CDR1 is SGHRS and CDR2 YFSETQ. The germline V and J ends were trimmed by 4 bases and 0 bases, with 8 bases remaining between them. The CDR3 protein is CASSLFSSGANVLTF. The CDR3 nucleotides are TGCGCCAGCAGCCTATTTAGCTCTGGGGCCAACGTCCTGACTTTC.

J is TRBJ1-6 and V is TRBV3-1 (or the pseudogene TRBV3-2); D uncertain. Trimming pared 3 bases from V and 9 bases from J, leaving 15 bases between. Germline CDR1 reads LGHDT; CDR2 reads YNNKEL (reference sequence). The CDR3 is made up of 15 amino acids. CDR3 sequence (DNA): TGTGCCAGCAGCCAGTCCGGAGGATGGAGTTCACCCCTCCACTTT. This encodes CASSQSGGWSSPLHF.

This chain joins TRBV6-5 and TRBJ1-2, with no clear D. The CDR3 extends over 15 amino acids. The V gene lost 2 bases and the J gene lost 4 bases, with 14 bases spanning the gap. Per germline, CDR1 MNHEY and CDR2 SVGAGI. CDR3 sequence (DNA): TGTGCCAGCAGTTACAAGTCGAATGGGCCCTATGGCTACACCTTC. Translation gives CASSYKSNGPYGYTF.

This clone was found once. This chain uses TRBV5-6 with TRBJ2-2; TRBD1 aligns across 7 bases. Germline V gene sequence: CDR1 SGHDT, CDR2 YYEEEE. The CDR3 covers 15 residues. V lost 0 bases to trimming and J lost 4 bases; unmatched junction nucleotides: 3. The CDR3 loop reads CASSLEGAVTGELFF. DNA for the CDR3: TGTGCCAGCAGCTTGGAGGGGGCCGTCACCGGGGAGCTGTTTTTT.

This clone appeared a single time. V gene TRBV15 combines with J gene TRBJ2-5; 9 bases are a match to TRBD1. The CDR3 has 16 residues. Losses at the gene ends were 3 bases for V and 0 bases for J; bases not matched to a gene: 5. Germline V gene data show CDR1 as LNHNV and CDR2 as YYDKDF (reference sequence). The CDR3 protein is CATSSTGTGYQETQYF. In DNA, the CDR3 is TGTGCCACCAGCAGCACCGGGACAGGGTACCAAGAGACCCAGTACTTC.

Here the CDR3 reads CASSKGGARPYEQYF. The CDR3 bases are TGCGCCAGCAGTAAAGGCGGGGCACGTCCCTACGAGCAGTACTTC. This sequence joins TRBV5-1 and TRBJ2-7; tentative D call: TRBD2 (6 bases). V was trimmed by 5 bases and J by 2 bases, leaving 17 bases between them. This CDR3 region has 15 residues. The germline V gene encodes CDR1 SGHRS and CDR2 YFSETQ.

As for this clone: Within the sample, other DNA sequences also encode this same CDR3. The chain couples TRBV3-1 (or the pseudogene TRBV3-2) to TRBJ2-7; 14 bases line up with TRBD2. V lost 3 bases, J lost 4 bases, and 2 bases stayed unmatched. Germline CDR1 is LGHDT and CDR2 is YNNKEL (reference sequence). This CDR3 contains 15 residues. The CDR3 coding sequence is TGTGCCAGCAGCCAGGGACTAGCGGGGGCTTACGAGCAGTACTTC. Amino acids: CASSQGLAGAYEQYF.

This sequence joins TRBV7-2 and TRBJ1-4; D gene uncertain. The CDR3 runs to 15 residues. Germline assignment: CDR1 SGHTA and CDR2 FQGNSA. V shed 1 base and J shed 7 bases, with 13 bases lying between them. In DNA, the CDR3 is TGTGCCAGCAGCTTAGGCGGACTTGGATCTGAAAAACTGTTTTTT. As protein: CASSLGGLGSEKLFF.

V and J are TRBV11-2 and TRBJ1-1; D possibly corresponds to TRBD1 (5 bases). Trimming removed 1 base at V and 8 bases at J, with 11 bases between. The CDR3 has 13 amino acids. Germline V gene sequence: CDR1 SGHAT, CDR2 FQNNGV. The CDR3 protein is CASSLVGGSEAFF. The CDR3 DNA reads TGTGCCAGCAGCTTAGTCGGGGGATCCGAAGCTTTCTTT. Drawing the rest from reference TRBV11-2 and TRBJ1-1, the complete variable domain is EAGVAQSPRYKIIEKRQSVAFWCNPISGHATLYWYQQILGQGPKLLIQFQNNGVVDDSQLPKDRFSAERLKGVDSTLKIQPAKLEDSAVYLCASSLVGGSEAFFGQGTRLTVV.

The chain recombines TRBV14 with TRBJ1-2; 7 bases agree with TRBD1. This CDR3 comprises 13 residues. Germline loops: CDR1 SGHDN, CDR2 FVKESK. V was clipped by 2 bases and J by 6 bases; unmatched bases: 3. The CDR3 region has the DNA TGTGCCAGCAGCCAATTTGACAGGGATGGCTACACCTTC. Its translation is CASSQFDRDGYTF.

The V call is TRBV6-5, the J call TRBJ2-7, with 9 bases fitting TRBD1. The length of the CDR3 is 11 residues. Unmatched junction bases numbered 1, after V lost 8 bases and J lost 5 bases. Germline V gene sequence: CDR1 MNHEY, CDR2 SVGAGI. The CDR3 protein is CASWTGDEQYF. In DNA form, the CDR3 reads TGTGCCAGCTGGACAGGGGACGAGCAGTACTTC.

The chain combines TRBV7-2 with TRBJ2-1; a weak D match, TRBD2 (6 bases). In germline, CDR1 is SGHTA, CDR2 FQGNSA. The CDR3 loop spans 15 amino acids. The V end lost 1 base, the J end lost 3 bases, and 10 bases lay between the germline ends. Here the CDR3 reads CASSLGSGYYNEQFF. The CDR3 DNA reads TGTGCCAGCAGCTTAGGGAGCGGGTACTACAATGAGCAGTTCTTC. The variable domain in full, with the rest retrieved from reference TRBV7-2 and TRBJ2-1, is GAGVSQSPSNKVTEKGKDVELRCDPISGHTALYWYRQSLGQGLEFLIYFQGNSAPDKSGLPSDRFSAERTGGSVSTLTIQRTQQEDSAVYLCASSLGSGYYNEQFFGPGTRLTVL.

The chain links TRBV2 to TRBJ2-7, with a possible D match to TRBD1 (6 bases). V was cut by 7 bases and J by 0 bases, with 19 bases left in between. The CDR3 extends over 16 amino acids. Germline V gene lookup returns CDR1 SNHLY and CDR2 FYNNEI. DNA of the CDR3: TGTGCCAGCACACCCAACCCGGCGGACAGCTCCTACGAGCAGTACTTC. Its translation is CASTPNPADSSYEQYF.

This clone was observed a few times. The rearrangement uses TRBV6-5 and TRBJ1-5; no firm D call. CDR1 is MNHEY, CDR2 SVGAGI, per germline. The length of the CDR3 is 12 residues. V was shortened by 8 bases and J by 0 bases, with 5 bases between the two germline ends. CDR3 region: CASWASNQPQHF. The DNA of the CDR3 is TGTGCCAGCTGGGCTAGCAATCAGCCCCAGCATTTT.

This chain uses TRBV18 with TRBJ1-1, with D possibly TRBD1 on 5 matching bases. The germline gives CDR1 KGHSH, CDR2 LQKENI. The CDR3 extends over 16 amino acids. Trimming left V 5 bases short and J 5 bases short, with 21 bases between. The CDR3 sequence is CASSSLQGHKGTEAFF. For the CDR3, the DNA is TGTGCCAGCTCATCCCTCCAGGGTCACAAGGGGACTGAAGCTTTCTTT.

V and J are TRBV6-1 and TRBJ1-5; TRBD1 agrees at 9 bases. This CDR3 has 16 amino acids. In germline, CDR1 is MNHNS, CDR2 SASEGT. J was trimmed by 2 bases and V by 4 bases; bases with no gene match: 6. The CDR3 DNA is TGTGCCAGCAGTGCCCGGACAGGGGACGGCAATCAGCCCCAGCATTTT. Amino acid sequence: CASSARTGDGNQPQHF.

The chain uses TRBV6-5 and TRBJ1-1; D unclear. The CDR3 extends over 12 amino acids. Deletions cut 4 bases from V and 5 bases from J, with 8 bases between. Germline CDR1 MNHEY, CDR2 SVGAGI. The CDR3 here is CASSFRGTEAFF. The DNA of the CDR3 is TGTGCCAGCAGTTTCCGAGGGACTGAAGCTTTCTTT.

The chain combines TRBV11-2 with TRBJ1-2, with unresolved D. The CDR3 spans 14 residues. Germline V gene sequence: CDR1 SGHAT, CDR2 FQNNGV. Trimming left V 1 base short and J 4 bases short, with 10 bases between. The CDR3 here is CASSLGPGGYGYTF. The CDR3 DNA sequence: TGTGCCAGCAGCTTAGGGCCAGGTGGCTATGGCTACACCTTC.

CDR3 region: CAISGGRLNTEAFF. The DNA for the CDR3 is TGTGCCATCAGTGGGGGCAGGCTGAACACTGAAGCTTTCTTT. This chain joins TRBV10-3 and TRBJ1-1, with a weak D call TRBD1 (5 bases). The CDR3 contains 14 residues. V was clipped by 4 bases and J by 0 bases, with 9 bases between them. Per the germline V gene, CDR1 is ENHRY and CDR2 is SYGVKD.

The chain couples TRBV19 to TRBJ2-3; 12 bases line up with TRBD1. The length of the CDR3 is 16 residues. Germline V gives CDR1 LNHDA, CDR2 SQIVND (reference sequence). J gave up 2 bases and V 4 bases, and 4 bases lay outside the gene matches. CDR3 DNA sequence: TGTGCCAGTAGTAAAATGGGACAGGGGGCCACAGATACGCAGTATTTT. Its protein is CASSKMGQGATDTQYF.